This record concerns one TCR beta chain sequence. This clone is a singleton in its sample. This clone's antigen is unknown. No much larger clonotype is one base removed from it; base qualities were not supplied. Each collaborating institution followed its own protocols to collect whole blood in K2EDTA tubes. For TCRbeta analysis, collaborators shipped samples in one of three forms: frozen whole blood, isolated PBMCs, or DNA extracted from either of those sample types. The immunoSEQ Assay, a bias-controlled multiplex PCR, was used to amplify TCRbeta CDR3 regions from genomic DNA. Per the original workflow: The number of nucleated cells in each sample was estimated from the amplification of reference gene primers within the assay. To quantify the absolute abundance of each unique TCRbeta CDR3 rearrangement, sequence reads were collapsed and filtered. Productive Simpson clonality was computed per sample as the square root of Simpson's diversity index over productive rearrangements. Sourced from immuneACCESS, this table was stored by TCRdb with only in-frame sequences that have V and J called. A share of the clones is absent; for the studies checked, an unresolved V gene accounts for under half, and the remainder has no known explanation. That table is the source of V, J and clone size, and D and trimming were worked out from the DNA. The sample data list 100,000 to 150,000 clones, and 87% of these were observed just once. The ten largest clones capture less than 4.5% of the sample.

The data are from a study of blood T cell repertoires in COVID-19 (TCRdb year 2020). For the wider study: The collaborator samples originated in the United States, Italy and Spain and spanned the acute and convalescent phases of COVID-19. The prospective study material was composed of cDNA or gDNA derived from T cells, B-cell-depleted T cells, or PBMCs. Deeply sampled blood TCRbeta repertoires from subjects exposed to, actively infected with, or recovered from COVID-19 were included in the dataset. The repertoires were made available in a free public database intended to serve as a resource for research on the immune response to SARS-CoV-2. The samples were drawn from two sources: the first 160 participants of the ongoing ImmuneRACE study, and 1,000 to 1,500 subjects contributed by 6 global collaborators. A de-identified subject ID, COVID-19 status, age in years and sex were almost always included in the sample metadata. Where available, HLA class I and class II types were obtained from metadata supplied by the sample provider rather than from assay-based typing.

Summary of the overall study and its limitations: Clinical and demographic metadata were provided uncurated, with the amount varying by source and participant.

Sequencing was performed on peripheral blood. This receptor was taken from an older woman with acute or convalescent COVID-19.

The CDR3: CASSLAQSWQFF. The DNA sequence is as follows: TGTGCCAGCAGCTTAGCTCAAAGCTGGCAGTTCTTC. The rearrangement combines TRBV7-9 with TRBJ2-1, with the D gene uncertain. V lost 0 bases and J lost 12 bases; the stretch between them is 9 bases long. The germline V gene (reference sequence) specifies SEHNR as CDR1 and FQNEAQ as CDR2. Including cysteine and phenylalanine, the CDR3 has 12 amino acids. The DNA shown is the 36-base CDR3, in frame from base 1.